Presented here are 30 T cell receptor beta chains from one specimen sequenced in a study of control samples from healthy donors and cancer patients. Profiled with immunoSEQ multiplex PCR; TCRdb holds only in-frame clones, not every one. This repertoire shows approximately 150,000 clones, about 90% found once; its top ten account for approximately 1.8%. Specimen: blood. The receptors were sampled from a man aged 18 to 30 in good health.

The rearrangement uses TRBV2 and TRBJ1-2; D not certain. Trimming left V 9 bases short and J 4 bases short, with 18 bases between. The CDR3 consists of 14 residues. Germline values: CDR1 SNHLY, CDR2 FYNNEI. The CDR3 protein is CAREGDGSFYGYTF. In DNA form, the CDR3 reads TGTGCCAGGGAAGGCGACGGAAGCTTCTATGGCTACACCTTC.

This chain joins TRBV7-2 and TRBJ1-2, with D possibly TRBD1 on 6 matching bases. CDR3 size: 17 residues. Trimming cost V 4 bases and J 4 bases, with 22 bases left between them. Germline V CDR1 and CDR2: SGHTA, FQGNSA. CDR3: CASSSTLDSLVAYGYTF. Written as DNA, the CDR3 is TGTGCCAGCAGCTCAACCCTGGACAGCCTAGTGGCCTATGGCTACACCTTC. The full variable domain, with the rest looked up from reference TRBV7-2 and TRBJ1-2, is GAGVSQSPSNKVTEKGKDVELRCDPISGHTALYWYRQSLGQGLEFLIYFQGNSAPDKSGLPSDRFSAERTGGSVSTLTIQRTQQEDSAVYLCASSSTLDSLVAYGYTFGSGTRLTVV.

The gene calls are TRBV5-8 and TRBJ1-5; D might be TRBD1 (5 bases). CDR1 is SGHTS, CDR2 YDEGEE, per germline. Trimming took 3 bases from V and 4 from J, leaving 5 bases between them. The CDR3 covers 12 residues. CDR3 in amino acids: CASSWGNQPQHF. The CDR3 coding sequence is TGTGCCAGCAGCTGGGGGAATCAGCCCCAGCATTTT.

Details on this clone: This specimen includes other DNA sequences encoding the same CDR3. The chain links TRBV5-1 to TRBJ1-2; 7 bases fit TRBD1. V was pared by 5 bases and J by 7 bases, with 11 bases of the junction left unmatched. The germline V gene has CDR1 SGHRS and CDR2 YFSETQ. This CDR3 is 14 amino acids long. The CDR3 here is CASRAGQEGGGYTF. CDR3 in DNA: TGCGCCAGCAGGGCCGGACAGGAAGGGGGTGGCTACACCTTC. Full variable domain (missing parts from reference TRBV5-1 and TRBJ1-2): KAGVTQTPRYLIKTRGQQVTLSCSPISGHRSVSWYQQTPGQGLQFLFEYFSETQRNKGNFPGRFSGRQFSNSRSEMNVSTLELGDSALYLCASRAGQEGGGYTFGSGTRLTVV.

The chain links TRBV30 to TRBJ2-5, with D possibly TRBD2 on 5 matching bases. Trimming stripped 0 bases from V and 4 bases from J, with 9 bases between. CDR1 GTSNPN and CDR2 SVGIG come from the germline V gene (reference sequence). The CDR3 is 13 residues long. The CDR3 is CAWSVREGETQYF. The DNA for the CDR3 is TGTGCCTGGAGTGTACGAGAGGGAGAGACCCAGTACTTC.

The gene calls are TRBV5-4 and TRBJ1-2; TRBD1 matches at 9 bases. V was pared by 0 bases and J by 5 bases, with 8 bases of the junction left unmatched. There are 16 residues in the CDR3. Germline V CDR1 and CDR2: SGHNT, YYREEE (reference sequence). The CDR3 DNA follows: TGTGCCAGCAGCTTGGCAGGACAGGGGTATGGGTATGGCTACACCTTC. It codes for CASSLAGQGYGYGYTF.

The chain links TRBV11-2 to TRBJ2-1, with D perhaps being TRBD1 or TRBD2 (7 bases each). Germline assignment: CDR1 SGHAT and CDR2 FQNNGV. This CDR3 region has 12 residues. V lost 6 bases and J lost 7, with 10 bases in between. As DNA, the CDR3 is TGTGCCAGCAGTCAGGGGGGGAATGAGCAGTTCTTC. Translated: CASSQGGNEQFF.

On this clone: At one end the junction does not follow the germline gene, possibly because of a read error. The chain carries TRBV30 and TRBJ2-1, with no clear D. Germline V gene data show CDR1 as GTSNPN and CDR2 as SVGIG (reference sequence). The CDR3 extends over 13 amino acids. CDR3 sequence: CAWSVPPYSEQFF. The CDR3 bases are TGTGCCTGGAGTGTACCCCCATACAGTGAGCAGTTCTTC.

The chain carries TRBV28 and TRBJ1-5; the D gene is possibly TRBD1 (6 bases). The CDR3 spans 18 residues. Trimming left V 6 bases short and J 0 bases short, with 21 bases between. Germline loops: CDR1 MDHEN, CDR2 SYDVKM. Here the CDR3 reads CASSLGQRRRGSNQPQHF. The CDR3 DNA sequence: TGTGCCAGCAGCCTAGGACAGCGCCGTCGAGGTAGCAATCAGCCCCAGCATTTT.

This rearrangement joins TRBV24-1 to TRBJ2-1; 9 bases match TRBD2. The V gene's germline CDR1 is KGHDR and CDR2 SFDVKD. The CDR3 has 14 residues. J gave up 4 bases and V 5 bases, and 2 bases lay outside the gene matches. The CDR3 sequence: CATSATSGYNEQFF. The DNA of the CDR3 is TGTGCCACCAGTGCTACTAGCGGGTACAATGAGCAGTTCTTC.

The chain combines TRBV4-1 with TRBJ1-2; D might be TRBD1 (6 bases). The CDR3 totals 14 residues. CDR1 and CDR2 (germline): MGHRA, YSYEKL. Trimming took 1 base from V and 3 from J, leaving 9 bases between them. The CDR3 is CASSQGQGHYGYTF. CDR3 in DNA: TGCGCCAGCAGCCAAGGGCAGGGGCACTATGGCTACACCTTC.

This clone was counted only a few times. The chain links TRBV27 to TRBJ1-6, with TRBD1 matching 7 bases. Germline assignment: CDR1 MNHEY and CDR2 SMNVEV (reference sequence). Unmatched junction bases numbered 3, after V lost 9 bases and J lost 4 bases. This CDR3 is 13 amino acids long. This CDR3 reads CASKGQYNSPLHF. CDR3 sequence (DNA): TGTGCCAGTAAGGGACAGTATAATTCACCCCTCCACTTT.

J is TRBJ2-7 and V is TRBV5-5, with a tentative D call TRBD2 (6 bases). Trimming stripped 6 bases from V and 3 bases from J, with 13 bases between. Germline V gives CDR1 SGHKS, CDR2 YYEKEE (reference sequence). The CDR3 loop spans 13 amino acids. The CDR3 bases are TGTGCCAGCATTGGTCAGGGAGGCTACGAGCAGTACTTC. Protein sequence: CASIGQGGYEQYF.

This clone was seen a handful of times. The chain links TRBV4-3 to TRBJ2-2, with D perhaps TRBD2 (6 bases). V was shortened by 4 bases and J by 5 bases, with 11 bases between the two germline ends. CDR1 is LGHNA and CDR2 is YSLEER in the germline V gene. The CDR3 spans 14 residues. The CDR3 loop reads CASSPWGETGELFF. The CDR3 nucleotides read TGCGCCAGCAGCCCTTGGGGGGAGACCGGGGAGCTGTTTTTT.

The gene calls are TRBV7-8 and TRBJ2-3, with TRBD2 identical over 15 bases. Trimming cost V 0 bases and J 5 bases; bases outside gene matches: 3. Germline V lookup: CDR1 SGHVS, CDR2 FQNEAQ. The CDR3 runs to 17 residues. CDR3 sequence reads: CASSLARTSGGEDTQYF. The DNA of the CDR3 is TGTGCCAGCAGCTTAGCGCGGACTAGCGGGGGGGAAGATACGCAGTATTTT. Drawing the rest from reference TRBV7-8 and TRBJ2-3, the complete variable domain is GAGVSQSPRYKVAKRGQDVALRCDPISGHVSLFWYQQALGQGPEFLTYFQNEAQLDKSGLPSDRFFAERPEGSVSTLKIQRTQQEDSAVYLCASSLARTSGGEDTQYFGPGTRLTVL.

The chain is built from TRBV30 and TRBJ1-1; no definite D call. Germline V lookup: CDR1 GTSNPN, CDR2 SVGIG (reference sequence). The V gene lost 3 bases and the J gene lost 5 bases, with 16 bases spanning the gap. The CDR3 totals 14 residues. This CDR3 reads CAWRSEVEVTEAFF. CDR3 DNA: TGTGCCTGGAGGTCCGAAGTGGAGGTAACTGAAGCTTTCTTT.

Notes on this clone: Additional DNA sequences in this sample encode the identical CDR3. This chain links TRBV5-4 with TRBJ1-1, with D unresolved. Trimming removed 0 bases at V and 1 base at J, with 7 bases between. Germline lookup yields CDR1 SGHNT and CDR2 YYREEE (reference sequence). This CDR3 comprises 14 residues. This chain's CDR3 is CASSLDLANTEAFF. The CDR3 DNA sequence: TGTGCCAGCAGCTTGGATTTGGCGAACACTGAAGCTTTCTTT.

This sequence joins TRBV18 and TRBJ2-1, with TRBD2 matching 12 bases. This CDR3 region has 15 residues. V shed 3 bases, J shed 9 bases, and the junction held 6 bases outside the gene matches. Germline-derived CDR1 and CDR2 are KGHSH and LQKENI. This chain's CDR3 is CASSPTSGGPSEQFF. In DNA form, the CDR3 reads TGTGCCAGCTCACCTACTAGCGGGGGGCCTTCTGAGCAGTTCTTC.

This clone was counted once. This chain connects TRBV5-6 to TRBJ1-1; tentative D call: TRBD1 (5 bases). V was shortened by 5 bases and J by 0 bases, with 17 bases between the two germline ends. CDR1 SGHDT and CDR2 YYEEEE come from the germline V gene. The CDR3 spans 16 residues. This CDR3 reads CASRKAGGRVNTEAFF. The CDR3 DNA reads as TGTGCCAGCAGAAAGGCCGGGGGTCGGGTGAACACTGAAGCTTTCTTT. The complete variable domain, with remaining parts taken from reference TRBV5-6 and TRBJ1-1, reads DAGVTQSPTHLIKTRGQQVTLRCSPKSGHDTVSWYQQALGQGPQFIFQYYEEEERQRGNFPDRFSGHQFPNYSSELNVNALLLGDSALYLCASRKAGGRVNTEAFFGQGTRLTVV.

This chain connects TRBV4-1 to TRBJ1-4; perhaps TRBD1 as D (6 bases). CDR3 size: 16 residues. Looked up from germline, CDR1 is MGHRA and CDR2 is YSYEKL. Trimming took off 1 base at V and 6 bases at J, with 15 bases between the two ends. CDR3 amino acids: CASSQAFGAGDEKLFF. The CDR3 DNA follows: TGCGCCAGCAGCCAAGCCTTTGGGGCAGGGGATGAAAAACTGTTTTTT.

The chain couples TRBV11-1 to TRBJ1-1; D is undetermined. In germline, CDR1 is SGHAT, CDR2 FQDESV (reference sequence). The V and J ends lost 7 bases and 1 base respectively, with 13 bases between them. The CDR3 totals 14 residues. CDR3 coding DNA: TGTGCCAGCACCGTAGGAGTAACGAACACTGAAGCTTTCTTT. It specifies CASTVGVTNTEAFF. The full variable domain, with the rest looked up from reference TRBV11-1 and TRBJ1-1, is EAEVAQSPRYKITEKSQAVAFWCDPISGHATLYWYRQILGQGPELLVQFQDESVVDDSQLPKDRFSAERLKGVDSTLKIQPAELGDSAMYLCASTVGVTNTEAFFGQGTRLTVV.

For the CDR3, the DNA is TGTGCCAGCAGCTTAGATCAGGGAGAAGTCGCTGGAAACACCATATATTTT. It codes for CASSLDQGEVAGNTIYF. The chain employs TRBV7-8 and TRBJ1-3; possibly TRBD1 for D (5 bases). From germline, CDR1 is SGHVS and CDR2 FQNEAQ. With 1 base removed from V and 2 bases from J, the gap between germline ends came to 15 bases. CDR3 length: 17 residues. The whole variable domain, filled in from reference TRBV7-8 and TRBJ1-3, reads GAGVSQSPRYKVAKRGQDVALRCDPISGHVSLFWYQQALGQGPEFLTYFQNEAQLDKSGLPSDRFFAERPEGSVSTLKIQRTQQEDSAVYLCASSLDQGEVAGNTIYFGEGSWLTVV.

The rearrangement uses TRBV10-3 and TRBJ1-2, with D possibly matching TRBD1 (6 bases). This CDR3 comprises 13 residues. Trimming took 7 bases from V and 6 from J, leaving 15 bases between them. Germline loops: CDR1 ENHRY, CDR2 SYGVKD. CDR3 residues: CAINRGAGHGYTF. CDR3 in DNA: TGTGCCATCAATAGGGGGGCAGGGCATGGCTACACCTTC.

The CDR3 DNA reads as TGTGCCAGCAGCTTAAGACTAGCGGGGTTGGAGCAGTTCTTC. Translation: CASSLRLAGLEQFF. J is TRBJ2-1 and V is TRBV11-1; 11 bases line up with TRBD2. The CDR3 runs 14 residues. In germline, CDR1 is SGHAT, CDR2 FQDESV (reference sequence). The V and J ends lost 2 bases and 10 bases, in that order; junction bases with no gene match: 4.

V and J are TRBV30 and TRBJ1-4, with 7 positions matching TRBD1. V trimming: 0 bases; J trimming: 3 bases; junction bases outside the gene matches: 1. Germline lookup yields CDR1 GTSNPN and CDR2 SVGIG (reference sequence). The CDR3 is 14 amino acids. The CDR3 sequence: CAWSVQGPNEKLFF. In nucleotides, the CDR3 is TGTGCCTGGAGTGTACAGGGGCCTAATGAAAAACTGTTTTTT.

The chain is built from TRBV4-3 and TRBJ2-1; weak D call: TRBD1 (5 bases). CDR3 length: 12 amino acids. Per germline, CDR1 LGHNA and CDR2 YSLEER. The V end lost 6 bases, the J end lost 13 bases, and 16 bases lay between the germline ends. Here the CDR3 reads CASSRTGQPQFF. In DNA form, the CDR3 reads TGCGCCAGCAGTAGAACCGGACAACCTCAGTTCTTC.

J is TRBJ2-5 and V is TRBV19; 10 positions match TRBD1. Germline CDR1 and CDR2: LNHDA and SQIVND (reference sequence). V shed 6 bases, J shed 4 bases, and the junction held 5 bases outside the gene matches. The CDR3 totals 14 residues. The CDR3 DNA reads TGTGCCAGTAGCCGGGACAGGGGTTTAGAGACCCAGTACTTC. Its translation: CASSRDRGLETQYF.

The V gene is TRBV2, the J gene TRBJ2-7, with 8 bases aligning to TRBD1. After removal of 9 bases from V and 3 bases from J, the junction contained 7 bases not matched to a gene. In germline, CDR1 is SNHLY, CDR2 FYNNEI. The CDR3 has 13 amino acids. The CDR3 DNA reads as TGTGCCAGTAGGCAGGGGGCGTTCTACGAGCAGTACTTC. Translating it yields CASRQGAFYEQYF.

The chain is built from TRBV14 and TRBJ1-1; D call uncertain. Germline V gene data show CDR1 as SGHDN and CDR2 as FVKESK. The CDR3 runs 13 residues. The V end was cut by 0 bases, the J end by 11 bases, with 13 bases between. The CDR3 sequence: CASSQDRNSWAFF. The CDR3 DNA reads TGTGCCAGCAGCCAAGATCGCAATTCCTGGGCTTTCTTT.

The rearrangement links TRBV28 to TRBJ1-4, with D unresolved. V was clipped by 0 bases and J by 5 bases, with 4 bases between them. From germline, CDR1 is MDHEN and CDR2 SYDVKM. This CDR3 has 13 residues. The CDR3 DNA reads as TGTGCCAGCAGTTTATGGCAGAATGAAAAACTGTTTTTT. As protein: CASSLWQNEKLFF.